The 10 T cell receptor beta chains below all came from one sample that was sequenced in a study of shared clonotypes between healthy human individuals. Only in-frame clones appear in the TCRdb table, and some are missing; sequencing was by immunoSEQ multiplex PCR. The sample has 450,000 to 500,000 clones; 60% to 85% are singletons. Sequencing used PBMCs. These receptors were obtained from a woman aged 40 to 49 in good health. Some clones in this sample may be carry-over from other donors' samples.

CDR3 DNA sequence: TGTGCCAGTAGTACCCGACGACAAACAGATACGCAGTATTTT. Its protein is CASSTRRQTDTQYF. The V and J genes are TRBV19 and TRBJ2-3, with unresolved D. Germline V lookup: CDR1 LNHDA, CDR2 SQIVND (reference sequence). CDR3 length equals 14 residues. With 4 bases removed from V and 3 bases from J, the gap between germline ends came to 11 bases.

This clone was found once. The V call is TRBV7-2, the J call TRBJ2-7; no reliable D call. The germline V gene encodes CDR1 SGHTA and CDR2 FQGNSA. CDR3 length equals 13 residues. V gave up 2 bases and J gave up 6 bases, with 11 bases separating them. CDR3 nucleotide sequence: TGTGCCAGCAGCTTATTCCGAGGTGGCGAGCAGTACTTC. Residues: CASSLFRGGEQYF.

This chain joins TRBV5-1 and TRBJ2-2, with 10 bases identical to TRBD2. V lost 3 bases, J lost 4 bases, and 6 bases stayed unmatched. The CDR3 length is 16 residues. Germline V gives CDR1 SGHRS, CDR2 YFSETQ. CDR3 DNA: TGCGCCAGCAGCTCCGGGACTAGCGCTTTCACCGGGGAGCTGTTTTTT. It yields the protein CASSSGTSAFTGELFF.

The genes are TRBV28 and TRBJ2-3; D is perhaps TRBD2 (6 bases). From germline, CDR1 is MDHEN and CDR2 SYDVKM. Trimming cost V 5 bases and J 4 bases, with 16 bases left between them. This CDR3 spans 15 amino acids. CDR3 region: CASSPPGVESDTQYF. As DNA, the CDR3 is TGTGCCAGCAGTCCGCCGGGGGTAGAATCAGATACGCAGTATTTT.

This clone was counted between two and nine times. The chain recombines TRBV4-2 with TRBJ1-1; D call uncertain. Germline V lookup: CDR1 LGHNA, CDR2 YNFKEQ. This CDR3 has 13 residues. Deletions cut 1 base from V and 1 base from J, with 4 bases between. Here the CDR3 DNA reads TGTGCCAGCAGCCAAGTTGAGAACACTGAAGCTTTCTTT. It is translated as CASSQVENTEAFF.

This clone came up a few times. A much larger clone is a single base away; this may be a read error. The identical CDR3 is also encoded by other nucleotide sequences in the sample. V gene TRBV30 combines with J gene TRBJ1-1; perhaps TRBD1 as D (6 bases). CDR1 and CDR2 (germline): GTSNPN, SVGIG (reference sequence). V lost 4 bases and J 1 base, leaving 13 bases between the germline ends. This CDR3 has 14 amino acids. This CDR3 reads CAWKAGHRNTEAFF. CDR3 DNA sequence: TGTGCCTGGAAAGCGGGACATAGGAACACTGAAGCTTTCTTT. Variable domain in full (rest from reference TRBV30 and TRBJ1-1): SQTIHQWPATLVQPVGSPLSLECTVEGTSNPNLYWYRQAAGRGLQLLFYSVGIGQISSEVPQNLSASRPQDRQFILSSKKLLLSDSGFYLCAWKAGHRNTEAFFGQGTRLTVV.

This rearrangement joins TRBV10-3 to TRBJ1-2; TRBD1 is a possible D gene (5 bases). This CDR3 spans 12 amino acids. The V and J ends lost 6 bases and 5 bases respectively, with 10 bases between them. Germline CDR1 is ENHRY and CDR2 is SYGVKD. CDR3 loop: CAIRDGTYGYTF. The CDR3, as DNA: TGTGCCATCAGAGACGGGACTTATGGCTACACCTTC.

CDR3 DNA sequence: TGTGCCAGCAGTTTAATAACCGACAGGGACTCTTCCTACGAGCAGTACTTC. It yields the protein CASSLITDRDSSYEQYF. The rearrangement joins TRBV27 to TRBJ2-7; a possible D gene is TRBD1 (7 bases). V shed 2 bases and J shed 1 base, with 18 bases lying between them. The CDR3 runs to 17 residues. Germline CDR1 is MNHEY and CDR2 is SMNVEV (reference sequence).

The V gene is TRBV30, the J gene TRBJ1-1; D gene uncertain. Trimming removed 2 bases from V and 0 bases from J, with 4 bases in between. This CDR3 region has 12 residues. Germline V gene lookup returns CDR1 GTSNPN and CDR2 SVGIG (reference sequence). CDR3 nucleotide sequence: TGTGCCTGGAGTAGGATGAACACTGAAGCTTTCTTT. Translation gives CAWSRMNTEAFF.

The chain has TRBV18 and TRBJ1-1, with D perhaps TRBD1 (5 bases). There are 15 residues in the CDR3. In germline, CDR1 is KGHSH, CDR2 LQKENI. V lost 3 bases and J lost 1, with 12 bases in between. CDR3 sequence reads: CASSPPGPRNTEAFF. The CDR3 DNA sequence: TGTGCCAGCTCACCTCCGGGACCTAGGAACACTGAAGCTTTCTTT.